These 25 T cell receptor beta chains were all obtained from the same sample, sequenced in a study of blood T cells in healthy people across ages. Together with a sample-barcoded 5' primer, a J-beta primer mix was included in a second PCR lasting about 7 to 11 cycles. TCRdb recomputed calls from the 5' RACE reads with MiXCR, one row per CDR3 protein. Here the sample spans around 790,000 distinct CDR3 sequences, approximately 48% being singletons. Sequencing used blood. These receptors were taken from a man in his 60s in good health.

This clonotype was seen repeatedly, ten times or more. This chain connects TRBV4-1 to TRBJ2-5; 8 nucleotides agree with TRBD2. Germline loops: CDR1 MGHRA, CDR2 YSYEKL. Trimming cost V 0 bases and J 3 bases; bases outside gene matches: 6. The CDR3 length is 16 residues. The CDR3 DNA reads TGCGCCAGCAGCCAAGATTGGTCGGGACTAGAAGAGACCCAGTACTTC. Protein sequence: CASSQDWSGLEETQYF.

The chain recombines TRBV20-1 with TRBJ2-5, with 11 bases matching TRBD2. This CDR3 has 17 amino acids. The V gene end was trimmed by 2 bases and the J gene end by 3 bases; junction bases not matched to a gene: 11. CDR1 and CDR2 from the germline V gene are DFQATT and SNEGSKA (reference sequence). The CDR3, as DNA: TGCAGTGCTAGAAGGCTTTCTAGCGGGGGGTACGAAGAGACCCAGTACTTC. This translates into CSARRLSSGGYEETQYF.

This clonotype has just a few counts. The rearrangement joins TRBV28 to TRBJ2-5; D perhaps matches TRBD2 (7 bases). The J call may be incorrect, as the DNA end agrees better with TRBJ2-7. CDR3 length: 14 amino acids. The germline CDR1 and CDR2 sequences are MDHEN and SYDVKM. DNA of the CDR3: TGTGCCAGCAGTTCCCCCGGGGGGCGACGCGAGCAGTACTTC. Its translation: CASSSPGGRREQYF.

As to this clonotype: A read error may account for a junction end that differs from germline. The chain is built from TRBV30 and TRBJ2-1; 7 positions agree with TRBD1. CDR1 is GTSNPN and CDR2 is SVGIG in the germline V gene (reference sequence). The CDR3 is made up of 13 amino acids. Here the CDR3 DNA reads TGTGCCTTGAGTAAGGGACAGTACAATGAGCAGTTCTTC. It codes for CALSKGQYNEQFF.

CDR3 in DNA: TGTGCCAGCAGTCGCGGACTAGCCCAGTTCTTC. Translating gives CASSRGLAQFF. The chain has TRBV6-5 and TRBJ2-1, with 8 nucleotides matching TRBD2. The V gene end was trimmed by 5 bases and the J gene end by 13 bases; junction bases not matched to a gene: 4. The CDR3 covers 11 residues. The V gene's germline CDR1 is MNHEY and CDR2 SVGAGI.

This chain connects TRBV24-1 to TRBJ2-5, with D tentatively TRBD2 (5 bases). This CDR3 is built from 14 residues. Germline V lookup: CDR1 KGHDR, CDR2 SFDVKD. V was trimmed by 7 bases and J by 5 bases, leaving 16 bases between them. The CDR3 is CATRDARTVETQYF. Written as DNA, the CDR3 is TGTGCCACCAGGGATGCCCGGACTGTTGAGACCCAGTACTTC.

The chain links TRBV7-2 to TRBJ2-1, with 7 bases fitting TRBD2. V lost 5 bases to trimming and J lost 7 bases; unmatched junction nucleotides: 8. Germline lookup yields CDR1 SGHTA and CDR2 FQGNSA. CDR3 length: 14 residues. Written as DNA, the CDR3 is TGTGCCAGCAGCGTCAGGGACTACAGAAATGAGCAGTTCTTC. It specifies CASSVRDYRNEQFF.

Turning to this clonotype: Compared with germline, one end of the junction differs, possibly owing to a read error. The chain joins TRBV12-3 or TRBV12-4 to TRBJ2-5, with 9 nucleotides matching TRBD2. CDR3 length: 14 residues. For the CDR3, the DNA is TGTGCCAGCAAGTTGAGCGGGGGGTTGTGGACCCAGTATTTC. Its protein product is CASKLSGGLWTQYF.

The genes are TRBV21-1 and TRBJ2-5; TRBD1, the table's D call, was not compared with the DNA. TRBV21-1 is tagged as a pseudogene. The CDR3 is made up of 14 amino acids. This chain's CDR3 is CASSGTGNSETQYF. The CDR3 DNA reads TGTGCCAGCAGCGGGACAGGGAATTCGGAGACCCAGTACTTC.

The rearrangement links TRBV5-1 to TRBJ2-7, with D possibly being TRBD1 (5 bases). Trimming removed 0 bases at V and 7 bases at J, with 20 bases between. The germline V gene has CDR1 SGHRS and CDR2 YFSETQ. This CDR3 is built from 16 residues. In DNA form, the CDR3 reads TGCGCCAGCAGCTTGGGCACAGGTTCGGCGGCAAGTGAGCAGTACTTC. Amino acid sequence: CASSLGTGSAASEQYF.

Many counts were recorded for this clonotype. This chain uses TRBV6-6 with TRBJ2-4; maybe TRBD1 (6 bases). V lost 6 bases to trimming and J lost 1 base, with 10 bases between them. CDR1 and CDR2 from the germline V gene are MNHNY and SVGAGI (reference sequence). The CDR3 totals 14 residues. CDR3 nucleotides: TGTGCCAGCAGCCCTACAGGGGCCAAAAACATTCAGTACTTC. It is translated as CASSPTGAKNIQYF.

J is TRBJ2-1 and V is TRBV20-1, with D possibly being TRBD1 or TRBD2 (5 bases each). The CDR3 has 14 amino acids. Trimming removed 6 bases from V and 9 bases from J, with 21 bases in between. The germline gives CDR1 DFQATT, CDR2 SNEGSKA (reference sequence). The CDR3 sequence: CSAPSGPWWGEQFF. For the CDR3, the DNA is TGCAGTGCCCCCTCGGGACCTTGGTGGGGTGAGCAGTTCTTC.

The rearrangement joins TRBV5-1 to TRBJ2-7, with 7 bases lining up with TRBD1. The CDR3 is 14 residues long. Germline CDR1 and CDR2: SGHRS and YFSETQ. Germline trimming cut 4 bases from V and 4 bases from J; bases unmatched to any gene: 8. CDR3 loop: CASSETGQKYEQYF. CDR3 sequence (DNA): TGCGCCAGCAGCGAAACGGGACAGAAATACGAGCAGTACTTC.

This clonotype was seen more than once but under ten times. V gene TRBV12-3 or TRBV12-4 combines with J gene TRBJ1-5, with TRBD1 as a possible D gene (6 bases). V was clipped by 1 base and J by 2 bases, with 9 bases between them. The CDR3 has 15 amino acids. The CDR3 is CASSLVQGGNQPQHF. CDR3 sequence (DNA): TGTGCCAGCAGTTTAGTACAGGGCGGCAATCAGCCCCAGCATTTT.

This clonotype came up a few times. The chain is built from TRBV20-1 and TRBJ2-5; maybe TRBD2 (6 bases). The CDR3 is 17 residues long. Germline CDR1 and CDR2: DFQATT and SNEGSKA (reference sequence). Trimming removed 1 base from V and 7 bases from J, with 25 bases in between. The chain's CDR3 is CSARGQGSSAGQGTQYF. CDR3 nucleotides: TGCAGTGCTAGAGGGCAGGGATCTAGCGCGGGGCAGGGGACCCAGTACTTC.

This clonotype was detected a few times. The junction and the germline gene differ at one end; a read error may be behind it. The chain combines TRBV7-7 with TRBJ1-2; D is possibly TRBD1 (6 bases). Germline V lookup: CDR1 SSHAT, CDR2 FNYEAQ (reference sequence). CDR3 length equals 13 residues. For the CDR3, the DNA is TGTGCTAGCAGCCCAACCGAGGGGGGGCGTTTCACCTTC. Translating it yields CASSPTEGGRFTF.

V usage is TRBV20-1 and J usage is TRBJ1-2, with 9 bases matching TRBD1. The CDR3 is made up of 13 amino acids. In germline, CDR1 is DFQATT, CDR2 SNEGSKA (reference sequence). J lost 3 bases, V lost 6 bases, and 5 bases had no gene match. The CDR3 loop reads CSAPTGGYYGYTF. The CDR3 DNA sequence: TGCAGTGCCCCGACAGGGGGGTACTATGGCTACACCTTC.

Comments on this clonotype: The junction departs from germline at one end; a sequencing error may be responsible. This chain connects TRBV14 to TRBJ1-2, with a possible D match to TRBD1 (5 bases). The germline CDR1 and CDR2 sequences are SGHDN and FVKESK. CDR3 length equals 13 residues. This CDR3 is CASSQGGVYGCTF. The CDR3 nucleotides read TGTGCCAGCAGCCAAGGGGGGGTCTATGGCTGCACCTTC.

In this sample, this clonotype turned up a few times. The CDR3: CASSFAGGHGNEQFF. DNA of the CDR3: TGCGCCAGCAGCTTCGCGGGGGGCCACGGCAATGAGCAGTTCTTC. The V gene is TRBV5-1, the J gene TRBJ2-1, with TRBD2 identical over 8 bases. The trim removed 2 bases at V and 6 bases at J, leaving 7 bases unmatched. CDR1 and CDR2 from the germline V gene are SGHRS and YFSETQ. The CDR3 loop spans 15 amino acids.

This chain links TRBV3-1 with TRBJ2-3, with a tentative D call TRBD1 (5 bases). CDR3 size: 17 residues. The ends were cut back, 3 bases at V and 0 bases at J, with 16 bases in the middle. The germline V gene encodes CDR1 LGHDT and CDR2 YNNKEL (reference sequence). CDR3 region: CASSHLETDSSTDTQYF. CDR3 in DNA: TGTGCCAGCAGCCACCTTGAGACAGATTCTAGCACAGATACGCAGTATTTT.

V usage is TRBV30 and J usage is TRBJ1-4; unclear D gene. This CDR3 contains 13 residues. Germline CDR1 and CDR2: GTSNPN and SVGIG (reference sequence). Deletions cut 1 base from V and 8 bases from J, with 11 bases between. The CDR3 DNA sequence: TGTGCCTGGAGTGGTCGCGCGGGGGAAAAACTGTTTTTT. Its protein is CAWSGRAGEKLFF.

The rearrangement joins TRBV7-8 to TRBJ1-2, with 7 positions matching TRBD1. The CDR3 is made up of 20 amino acids. Germline loops: CDR1 SGHVS, CDR2 FQNEAQ. The V and J ends lost 3 bases and 0 bases, in that order; junction bases with no gene match: 19. This CDR3 is CASSFYAETGSAPANYGYTF. The DNA for the CDR3 is TGTGCCAGCAGCTTTTATGCTGAGACAGGGTCTGCTCCAGCTAACTATGGCTACACCTTC.

In this sample, this clonotype turned up a few times. The chain links TRBV7-3 to TRBJ2-7; either TRBD1 or TRBD2 may supply D (6 bases each). The CDR3 has 14 residues. The V gene lost 0 bases and the J gene lost 6 bases, with 12 bases spanning the gap. The germline V gene has CDR1 SGHTA and CDR2 FQGTGA. The CDR3 nucleotides are TGTGCCAGCAGCTTAACGGGGGGCGCGGGCGAGCAGTACTTC. It is translated as CASSLTGGAGEQYF.

The chain combines TRBV11-3 with TRBJ1-2; D uncertain. Germline-derived CDR1 and CDR2 are SGHNT and YENEEA. This CDR3 region has 16 residues. Trimming took 3 bases from V and 4 from J, leaving 18 bases between them. The chain's CDR3 is CASSFDGDTRSYGYTF. The CDR3 DNA sequence: TGTGCCAGCAGCTTCGACGGAGACACGAGGAGCTATGGCTACACCTTC.

This clonotype occurred a few times. The chain uses TRBV12-3 or TRBV12-4 and TRBJ1-5, with D perhaps matching TRBD1 (5 bases). Trimming shortened V by 5 bases and J by 0 bases, and 11 bases separated the two germline ends. The length of the CDR3 is 15 residues. For the CDR3, the DNA is TGTGCCAGCAGTACCAACACAGGTAGCAATCAGCCCCAGCATTTT. Translated: CASSTNTGSNQPQHF.